Given below is one TCR beta chain in context. Its cognate antigen is unknown. The sample belongs to a study of OX40 agonist ivuxolimab in advanced cancers. The repertoire was sequenced with immunoSEQ multiplex PCR; TCRdb's copy has only in-frame clones and lacks some. Here the sample spans around 80,000 clones, over 75% being singletons. Study-wide findings and caveats: Several nonresponders also turned out to have low normalized T-cell clonal expansion.

This CDR3 comprises 16 residues. Trimming left V 0 bases short and J 2 bases short, with 14 bases between. Germline CDR1 SGDLS, CDR2 YYNGEE. The chain links TRBV9 to TRBJ2-5; the D is unclear. Specimen: CD4+ or CD8+ T cells sorted from blood, collected in a trial of the OX40 agonist ivuxolimab. This receptor was obtained from an adult with an advanced solid tumor such as melanoma, head and neck, liver or kidney cancer. CDR3 nucleotides: TGTGCCAGCAGCGTAGGAGGTCCCGGGTATCAAGAGACCCAGTACTTC. Encoded protein: CASSVGGPGYQETQYF.